This T cell receptor (beta chain) is drawn from a study of siplizumab effects on memory and regulatory T cells. Generated by immunoSEQ multiplex PCR, the TCRdb table keeps only in-frame clones and is missing some. The sample includes approximately 82,000 clones, 87% seen only once; the top ten take approximately 1.5%. Germline V gene lookup returns CDR1 MNHEY and CDR2 SVGAGI. The CDR3 has 12 amino acids. Trimming removed 6 bases at V and 3 bases at J, with 8 bases between. Sequences were obtained from Tregs sorted from blood. The receptor comes from a human donor in good health. V usage is TRBV6-5 and J usage is TRBJ2-5; D call uncertain. The CDR3, as DNA: TGTGCCAGCAGCACTCAGGAAGAGACCCAGTACTTC. Translation gives CASSTQEETQYF.